This T cell receptor (beta chain) came from a study of CD4 T cells in relation to SARS-CoV-2 and coronaviruses. Uncultured naive and memory CD4+ T cells supplied DNA for deep TCR-beta sequencing. Sequenced by immunoSEQ multiplex PCR; TCRdb stores in-frame clones only, minus some. The data contain under 90,000 clones, about 92% of them singletons. V lost 3 bases, J lost 4 bases, and 12 bases lay in between. CDR3 size: 14 residues. Germline loops: CDR1 LGHDT, CDR2 YNNKEL (reference sequence). CD4+ T cells from unexposed donors were obtained before the COVID-19 pandemic (2011-2018). The chain recombines TRBV3-1 (or the pseudogene TRBV3-2) with TRBJ1-2, with D possibly matching TRBD1 (5 bases). The sample consisted of naive CD4+ T cells from PBMCs. Subset: naive CD4+ T cells isolated by negative enrichment. The origin of this receptor is a human donor in good health. The CDR3 DNA follows: TGTGCCAGCAGCCACGGACATCCGCCCTATGGCTACACCTTC. This codes for CASSHGHPPYGYTF.